These T cell receptor beta chains were read from a single sample in a study of fetal regulatory T cell absence and autoimmunity. Produced via immunoSEQ multiplex PCR; TCRdb's table is partial and in-frame only. This table holds approximately 49,000 clones, roughly 80% found once. What was sequenced was cord blood. The receptor source for this set is a newborn boy with IPEX syndrome. The CDR3 runs from the conserved cysteine through the conserved F or W. The order of the fields is V gene, clone size, D gene, J gene, CDR3 DNA, CDR3 protein. The D gene is left open where the match is weak. Only part of the rows carry a size: once, few, many, or a class if the clone is expanded.

V gene: TRBV7-9; clone size: NA; D gene: TRBD2; J gene: TRBJ2-2; CDR3 DNA: TGTGCCAGCAGCTTTTCGACTAGCGGGATTGACACCGGGGAGCTGTTTTTT; CDR3 protein: CASSFSTSGIDTGELFF
V gene: TRBV20-1; clone size: NA; D gene: NA; J gene: TRBJ2-7; CDR3 DNA: TGCAGTGCTCCGTTAGTCTACGAGCAGTACTTC; CDR3 protein: CSAPLVYEQYF
V gene: TRBV29-1; clone size: once; D gene: TRBD1; J gene: TRBJ2-6; CDR3 DNA: TGCAGCGTCGAAGACAGGGATGACGTCCTGACTTTC; CDR3 protein: CSVEDRDDVLTF
V gene: TRBV7-9; clone size: NA; D gene: NA; J gene: TRBJ2-7; CDR3 DNA: TGTGCCAGCAGCTTAGGACCGGGCTACGAGCAGTACTTC; CDR3 protein: CASSLGPGYEQYF
V gene: TRBV13; clone size: NA; D gene: NA; J gene: TRBJ1-4; CDR3 DNA: TGTGCCAGCAGGCTCGGTAGGCGGGATGAAAAACTGTTTTTT; CDR3 protein: CASRLGRRDEKLFF
V gene: TRBV5-5; clone size: NA; D gene: NA; J gene: TRBJ1-2; CDR3 DNA: TGTGCCAGCAGCTTCGACTTATCTATAGGCTACACCTTC; CDR3 protein: CASSFDLSIGYTF
V gene: TRBV15; clone size: NA; D gene: NA; J gene: TRBJ2-7; CDR3 DNA: TGTGCCACCAGCAGAGATCAAGGCTACGAGCAGTACTTC; CDR3 protein: CATSRDQGYEQYF
V gene: TRBV12-5; clone size: NA; D gene: TRBD1; J gene: TRBJ2-7; CDR3 DNA: TGTGCTAGTGGTTTGACAGGGGGCTCCTACGAGCAGTACTTC; CDR3 protein: CASGLTGGSYEQYF
V gene: TRBV11-2; clone size: once; D gene: TRBD2; J gene: TRBJ2-7; CDR3 DNA: TGTGCCAGCAGCTTTAGCGGGGGGGCCTACGAGCAGTACTTC; CDR3 protein: CASSFSGGAYEQYF
V gene: TRBV6-7; clone size: few; D gene: TRBD1; J gene: TRBJ2-7; CDR3 DNA: TGTGCCAGCAAGGGGCCCGGGACAGGGACCTACGAGCAGTACTTC; CDR3 protein: CASKGPGTGTYEQYF
V gene: TRBV5-1; clone size: NA; D gene: NA; J gene: TRBJ2-3; CDR3 DNA: TGCGCCAGCAGCTACTCCGCAGATACGCAGTATTTT; CDR3 protein: CASSYSADTQYF
V gene: TRBV19; clone size: NA; D gene: TRBD1; J gene: TRBJ1-1; CDR3 DNA: TGTGCCAGTAAGACCCAGGGGGTGAACACTGAAGCTTTCTTT; CDR3 protein: CASKTQGVNTEAFF
V gene: TRBV12-5; clone size: NA; D gene: NA; J gene: TRBJ1-1; CDR3 DNA: TGTGCTAGTGGTTCGGCCGGGTCTGAAGCTTTCTTT; CDR3 protein: CASGSAGSEAFF
V gene: TRBV20-1; clone size: NA; D gene: NA; J gene: TRBJ2-5; CDR3 DNA: TGCAGTGCTACTAGGAAAGAGACCCAGTACTTC; CDR3 protein: CSATRKETQYF
V gene: TRBV2; clone size: NA; D gene: TRBD2; J gene: TRBJ2-5; CDR3 DNA: TGTGCCAGCTACCGGGGGGGCCTTGGGACCCAGTACTTC; CDR3 protein: CASYRGGLGTQYF
V gene: TRBV5-1; clone size: NA; D gene: NA; J gene: TRBJ2-7; CDR3 DNA: TGCGCCAGCAGCTTGGAGGGGCCTCCCCCGCCATACGAGCAGTACTTC; CDR3 protein: CASSLEGPPPPYEQYF
V gene: TRBV29-1; clone size: NA; D gene: TRBD2; J gene: TRBJ2-1; CDR3 DNA: TGCAGCGTTGTCGCGGCTAGCGGCCCCTACAATGAGCAGTTCTTC; CDR3 protein: CSVVAASGPYNEQFF
V gene: TRBV7-2; clone size: NA; D gene: NA; J gene: TRBJ2-6; CDR3 DNA: TGTGCCAGCAGCTTAGTGGGGGCAGGACCTGGGGCCAACGTCCTGACTTTC; CDR3 protein: CASSLVGAGPGANVLTF
V gene: TRBV5-1; clone size: NA; D gene: NA; J gene: TRBJ1-1; CDR3 DNA: TGCGCCAGCAGCTTGTTAGGGGGAGCTTTCTTT; CDR3 protein: CASSLLGGAFF
V gene: TRBV5-1; clone size: NA; D gene: NA; J gene: TRBJ1-1; CDR3 DNA: TGCGCCAGCAGCTTGTTAGAGGCGGGCAACACTGAAGCTTTCTTT; CDR3 protein: CASSLLEAGNTEAFF
V gene: TRBV29-1; clone size: NA; D gene: NA; J gene: TRBJ2-6; CDR3 DNA: TGCAGCGCCCGGGCTGGGGCCAACGTCCTGACTTTC; CDR3 protein: CSARAGANVLTF
V gene: TRBV5-4; clone size: NA; D gene: NA; J gene: TRBJ1-3; CDR3 DNA: TGTGCCAGCAGCTTCGCGGGGGGCGGAAACACCATATATTTT; CDR3 protein: CASSFAGGGNTIYF
V gene: TRBV9; clone size: NA; D gene: NA; J gene: TRBJ1-1; CDR3 DNA: TGTGCCAGCAGCGTCGGATTCATGAACACTGAAGCTTTCTTT; CDR3 protein: CASSVGFMNTEAFF
V gene: TRBV10-3; clone size: few; D gene: NA; J gene: TRBJ1-2; CDR3 DNA: TGTGCCATCAGTGATGTGGTGGATGGCTACACCTTC; CDR3 protein: CAISDVVDGYTF
V gene: TRBV11-2; clone size: NA; D gene: NA; J gene: TRBJ1-5; CDR3 DNA: TGTGCCAGCAGCTTAGGACAGAATCAGCCCCAGCATTTT; CDR3 protein: CASSLGQNQPQHF
V gene: TRBV6-5; clone size: NA; D gene: NA; J gene: TRBJ2-5; CDR3 DNA: TGTGCCAGCAGTTTAAGGGGAGGAGAGACCCAGTACTTC; CDR3 protein: CASSLRGGETQYF
V gene: TRBV27; clone size: NA; D gene: NA; J gene: TRBJ2-7; CDR3 DNA: TGTGCCAGTCGAAGCTGGACAGGAATGGACTACTGGTACTTC; CDR3 protein: CASRSWTGMDYWYF
V gene: TRBV7-2; clone size: NA; D gene: NA; J gene: TRBJ2-5; CDR3 DNA: TGTGCCAGCAGCTCAGGGGATACAGGGATTTCGGTAGAGACCCAGTACTTC; CDR3 protein: CASSSGDTGISVETQYF
V gene: TRBV7-9; clone size: once; D gene: TRBD1; J gene: TRBJ1-2; CDR3 DNA: TGTGCCAGCAGCTTATGGAGTCGGGACAGGGGGCGAGTAGTCTATGGCTACACCTTC; CDR3 protein: CASSLWSRDRGRVVYGYTF
V gene: TRBV7-6; clone size: NA; D gene: TRBD1; J gene: TRBJ2-5; CDR3 DNA: TGTGCCAGCAGCCCCCGGACAGGTTGGGAGACCCAGTACTTC; CDR3 protein: CASSPRTGWETQYF
V gene: TRBV7-9; clone size: NA; D gene: NA; J gene: TRBJ2-3; CDR3 DNA: TGTGCCAGCAGCTTAGACAGCACAGATACGCAGTATTTT; CDR3 protein: CASSLDSTDTQYF
V gene: TRBV30; clone size: NA; D gene: NA; J gene: TRBJ1-1; CDR3 DNA: TGTGCCTGGAAAATAATCGTCGCTGAAGCTTTCTTT; CDR3 protein: CAWKIIVAEAFF
V gene: TRBV19; clone size: NA; D gene: NA; J gene: TRBJ2-7; CDR3 DNA: TGTGCCAGTAGTATAAGCGTGAGCTCCTACGAGCAGTACTTC; CDR3 protein: CASSISVSSYEQYF
V gene: TRBV6-1; clone size: NA; D gene: NA; J gene: TRBJ2-2; CDR3 DNA: TGTGCCAGCAGTGAAAAATTGAAGCTGTTTTTT; CDR3 protein: CASSEKLKLFF
V gene: TRBV7-2; clone size: NA; D gene: NA; J gene: TRBJ2-6; CDR3 DNA: TGTGCCAGCAGCCCTACACTCCAGGTCTCTGGGGCCAACGTCCTGACTTTC; CDR3 protein: CASSPTLQVSGANVLTF
V gene: TRBV10-2; clone size: NA; D gene: TRBD2; J gene: TRBJ2-5; CDR3 DNA: TGCGCCAGCAGCGGACTAGCGGGAGGGGAAGGAGAGACCCAGTACTTC; CDR3 protein: CASSGLAGGEGETQYF
V gene: TRBV18; clone size: NA; D gene: TRBD1; J gene: TRBJ1-1; CDR3 DNA: TGTGCCAGCTCACCAGAGACAGGGGGCGGCACTGAAGCTTTCTTT; CDR3 protein: CASSPETGGGTEAFF
V gene: TRBV6-4; clone size: once; D gene: NA; J gene: TRBJ2-1; CDR3 DNA: TGTGCCAGCAGTGCCCGCGGAAATGCCTACAATGAGCAGTTCTTC; CDR3 protein: CASSARGNAYNEQFF
V gene: TRBV10-3; clone size: NA; D gene: TRBD1; J gene: TRBJ1-2; CDR3 DNA: TGTGCCATCAGTCCGACAGGGTTCGATGGCTACACCTTC; CDR3 protein: CAISPTGFDGYTF
V gene: TRBV11-3; clone size: NA; D gene: NA; J gene: TRBJ1-3; CDR3 DNA: TGTGCCAGCAGCCCGTATAGAAACACCATATATTTT; CDR3 protein: CASSPYRNTIYF
V gene: TRBV27; clone size: NA; D gene: TRBD1; J gene: TRBJ2-2; CDR3 DNA: TGTGCCAGCAGTTTAAGGGGGCTCAGGAACACCGGGGAGCTGTTTTTT; CDR3 protein: CASSLRGLRNTGELFF
V gene: TRBV6-6; clone size: NA; D gene: NA; J gene: TRBJ2-3; CDR3 DNA: TGTGCCAGCAGTTCTTACAGAACCCAACGCACAGATACGCAGTATTTT; CDR3 protein: CASSSYRTQRTDTQYF
V gene: TRBV15; clone size: NA; D gene: TRBD1; J gene: TRBJ2-2; CDR3 DNA: TGTGCCACCAGCGGACGACTCCCAGGGACAGACGGCGGGGAGCTGTTTTTT; CDR3 protein: CATSGRLPGTDGGELFF
V gene: TRBV11-2; clone size: NA; D gene: NA; J gene: TRBJ2-2; CDR3 DNA: TGTGCCAGCGGATCAAACTGGTGGGGAAATTCCGGGGAGCTGTTTTTT; CDR3 protein: CASGSNWWGNSGELFF
V gene: TRBV29-1; clone size: NA; D gene: NA; J gene: TRBJ1-1; CDR3 DNA: TGCAGTTATGGACTGACGAACACTGAAGCTTTCTTT; CDR3 protein: CSYGLTNTEAFF
V gene: TRBV27; clone size: NA; D gene: TRBD1; J gene: TRBJ1-5; CDR3 DNA: TGTGCCAGCAGTATTAGGACAGGGTATAGCAATCAGCCCCAGCATTTT; CDR3 protein: CASSIRTGYSNQPQHF
V gene: TRBV9; clone size: few; D gene: TRBD1; J gene: TRBJ1-2; CDR3 DNA: TGTGCCAGCAGCGTAGGGACAGGGCATGGCTACACCTTC; CDR3 protein: CASSVGTGHGYTF
V gene: TRBV7-9; clone size: NA; D gene: NA; J gene: TRBJ2-3; CDR3 DNA: TGTGCCAGCAGCTCGAACCGGGACGGCACAGATACGCAGTATTTT; CDR3 protein: CASSSNRDGTDTQYF
V gene: TRBV5-4; clone size: few; D gene: NA; J gene: TRBJ1-5; CDR3 DNA: TGTGCCAGCAGCCCGGCCACGGGCAATCAGCCCCAGCATTTT; CDR3 protein: CASSPATGNQPQHF
V gene: TRBV5-1; clone size: NA; D gene: NA; J gene: TRBJ2-3; CDR3 DNA: TGCGCCAGCAGCGGACAGGGGCGGCGGGGGGGCCGGACAGATACGCAGTATTTT; CDR3 protein: CASSGQGRRGGRTDTQYF
V gene: TRBV5-1; clone size: few; D gene: NA; J gene: TRBJ1-2; CDR3 DNA: TGCGCCAGCAGCTTCCGGGACAACTATGGCTACACCTTC; CDR3 protein: CASSFRDNYGYTF
V gene: TRBV6-8; clone size: NA; D gene: NA; J gene: TRBJ1-1; CDR3 DNA: TGTGCCAGCAGGAATCTTCTAGGGGGATCGAACACTGAAGCTTTCTTT; CDR3 protein: CASRNLLGGSNTEAFF
V gene: TRBV4-1; clone size: NA; D gene: TRBD2; J gene: TRBJ2-7; CDR3 DNA: TGCGCCAGCAGCCAAGATTCGGGACTATACTCCTACGAGCAGTACTTC; CDR3 protein: CASSQDSGLYSYEQYF
V gene: TRBV10-2; clone size: NA; D gene: NA; J gene: TRBJ1-5; CDR3 DNA: TGCGCCAGCAGTGAAATGTGGGGTCCTCAGCCCCAGCATTTT; CDR3 protein: CASSEMWGPQPQHF